This entry features one T cell receptor beta chain sequence. This sample is part of a study of PD-1 blockade in classical Hodgkin lymphoma. This table comes from immunoSEQ multiplex PCR, and its TCRdb copy is limited to in-frame clones, with some not included. The table records 90,000 to 100,000 clones, roughly 89% of them present only once. After autologous stem cell transplantation all patients relapsed, and prior brentuximab vedotin exposure differed between cohorts. Trimming shortened V by 4 bases and J by 0 bases, and 11 bases separated the two germline ends. Germline CDR1 is SGHNT and CDR2 is YYREEE (reference sequence). The CDR3 is 15 residues long.

The specimen comprised peripheral blood mononuclear cells (PBMCs), sampled at baseline. The sequence derives from a human donor with classical Hodgkin lymphoma. The chain has TRBV5-4 and TRBJ1-5, with unresolved D. The CDR3 protein is CASSPEPLSNQPQHF. The CDR3 DNA reads as TGTGCCAGCAGCCCTGAGCCACTTAGCAATCAGCCCCAGCATTTT.